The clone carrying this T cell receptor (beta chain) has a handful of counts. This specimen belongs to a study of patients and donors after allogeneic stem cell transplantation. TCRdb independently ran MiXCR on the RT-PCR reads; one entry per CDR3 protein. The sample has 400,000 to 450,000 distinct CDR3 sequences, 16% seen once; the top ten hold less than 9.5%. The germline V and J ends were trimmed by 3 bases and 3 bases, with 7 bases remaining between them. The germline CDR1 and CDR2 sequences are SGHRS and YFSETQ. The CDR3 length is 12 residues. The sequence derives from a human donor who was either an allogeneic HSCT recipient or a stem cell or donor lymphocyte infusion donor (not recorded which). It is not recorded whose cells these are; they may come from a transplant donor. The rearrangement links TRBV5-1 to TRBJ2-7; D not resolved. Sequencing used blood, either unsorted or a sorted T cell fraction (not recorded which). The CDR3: CASSYDGYEQYF. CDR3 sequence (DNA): TGCGCCAGCAGCTATGACGGCTACGAGCAGTACTTC.